This T cell receptor (beta chain) was obtained from a study of CD8 T cells in ankylosing spondylitis. Study-level findings and limits: Matched ankylosing spondylitis synovial fluid reportedly contained a significantly enriched population of disease-linked clones.

Many counts were recorded for this clonotype. Its antigen is still unknown. There are 15 residues in the CDR3. J was trimmed by 2 bases and V by 6 bases; bases with no gene match: 6. Germline-derived CDR1 and CDR2 are SGHRS and YFSETQ. MiXCR, applied by TCRdb to the 5' RACE reads, yields one record per CDR3 protein. The top ten hold 3% of the sample, which has under 150,000 distinct CDR3 sequences, about an eighth seen once. The sequence derives from a female donor with ankylosing spondylitis or in good health (not recorded which). Sequencing used blood, either unsorted or a sorted T cell fraction (not recorded which). This chain connects TRBV5-1 to TRBJ2-2; 8 bases line up with TRBD1. The CDR3 region is CASTKGQGNTGELFF. As DNA, the CDR3 is TGCGCCAGCACAAAAGGACAGGGTAACACCGGGGAGCTGTTTTTT.